Below, one TCR beta chain is given with its context. It has no known antigen specificity. No much larger clone is present one base from it, and per-base qualities are unavailable. The immunoSEQ Assay, a bias-controlled multiplex PCR, was used to amplify TCRbeta CDR3 regions from genomic DNA. As for the authors' bioinformatics: Nucleated cell counts per sample were estimated from amplification of reference gene primers within the assay. To quantify the absolute abundance of each unique TCRbeta CDR3 rearrangement, sequence reads were collapsed and filtered. For each sample, productive Simpson clonality was calculated as the square root of Simpson's diversity index over productive rearrangements. TCRdb stores this immuneACCESS table with in-frame sequences only. Part of the clones is absent; in the studies checked, under half of the shortfall reflects unresolved V genes, and no reason is known for the rest. The DNA gave D and trimming, while V, J and clone size come from that table. This sample is represented by about 100,000 clones; roughly 83% of them were singletons. 2.5% to 3.5% of the sample comes from the top ten.

This sample was included in a study of blood T cell repertoires in COVID-19 (dated by TCRdb to the early 2020s). As for the study more broadly: The collaborator samples originated in the United States, Italy and Spain and spanned the acute and convalescent phases of COVID-19. Deeply sampled blood TCRbeta repertoires from subjects exposed to, actively infected with, or recovered from COVID-19 were included in the dataset. The prospective study material was composed of cDNA or gDNA derived from T cells, B-cell-depleted T cells, or PBMCs. Samples came from the ongoing ImmuneRACE study (first 160 participants) plus 1,254 subjects from 6 global collaborators. A freely available public database, intended as a resource for researchers studying the immune response to SARS-CoV-2, is where the repertoires were released. HLA class I and class II types, where available, came from metadata supplied by the sample provider rather than from assay-based typing. Nearly every sample came with metadata listing a de-identified subject ID, COVID-19 status, age in years and sex.

The collaborating institutions used their own protocols to collect whole blood in K2EDTA tubes. For TCRbeta analysis, collaborators shipped samples as frozen whole blood, isolated PBMCs, or DNA extracted from either of those sample types. What the study reported, not specific to this receptor: How much clinical and demographic metadata was included differed by source and by participant, and the metadata was provided uncurated.

The specimen was peripheral blood. The clonotype was recovered from a woman older than 75 with active or convalescent COVID-19.

The nucleotides are TGTGCCAGCTCAGAGCAACAAAGACGGGACAATCAGCCCCAGCATTTT. Translation gives CASSEQQRRDNQPQHF. The chain is assembled from TRBV18 and TRBJ1-5; the D gene identity is not certain. From the germline V gene, CDR1 is KGHSH and CDR2 is LQKENI. Trimming at the junction amounts to 5 bases on V and 3 bases on J, and the germline ends lie 17 bases apart. From its cysteine to its phenylalanine, the CDR3 spans 16 amino acids. Just CDR3 DNA is preserved here, 48 bases in frame from base 1.